The next 16 T cell receptor beta chains were all read from a single sample in a study of cytomegalovirus exposure and HLA in healthy donors. PCR amplification relied on 60 Vbeta primers (plus 13 Jbeta primers). The protocol was immunoSEQ multiplex PCR, while the TCRdb copy is restricted to in-frame clones and leaves out a portion. There are over 15,000 clones in the sample; approximately 80% occur only once, and about a fifth lies in the top ten. Specimen: PBMCs. These receptor sequences come from a human donor in good health.

V gene TRBV7-2 combines with J gene TRBJ1-2, with D hard to call. V lost 1 base and J 4 bases, leaving 10 bases between the germline ends. This CDR3 has 14 residues. CDR1 SGHTA and CDR2 FQGNSA come from the germline V gene. CDR3 DNA: TGTGCCAGCAGCTTAGATGGGAGAGGCTATGGCTACACCTTC. Translation: CASSLDGRGYGYTF.

On this clone: The junction departs from the called germline gene at one end, perhaps through a read error. The J gene is TRBJ2-5, the V gene TRBV4-3; TRBD2 matches at 9 bases. CDR3 length equals 20 residues. Germline loops: CDR1 LGHNA, CDR2 YSLEER. The CDR3 protein is CASSSKGSASGILLQETRYF. As DNA, the CDR3 is TGCGCCAGCAGCTCCAAGGGATCGGCTAGCGGGATACTCCTCCAAGAGACCCGGTACTTC.

This chain uses TRBV7-2 with TRBJ2-3; a weak D match, TRBD2 (5 bases). The CDR3 is made up of 14 amino acids. V was trimmed by 2 bases and J by 4 bases, leaving 10 bases between them. CDR1 and CDR2 (germline): SGHTA, FQGNSA. The DNA for the CDR3 is TGTGCCAGCAGCTTAAGGGTCGGGGCAGATACGCAGTATTTT. Protein product: CASSLRVGADTQYF.

This clone was found a few times. The genes are TRBV7-6 and TRBJ2-3, with TRBD2 as a possible D gene (6 bases). This CDR3 is 13 amino acids long. Germline V CDR1 and CDR2: SGHVS, FNYEAQ. The germline V and J ends were trimmed by 4 bases and 4 bases, with 9 bases remaining between them. CDR3 sequence: CASSSRLADTQYF. The CDR3 DNA sequence: TGTGCCAGCAGCTCCCGACTAGCAGATACGCAGTATTTT.

This rearrangement joins TRBV18 to TRBJ2-2, with TRBD2 matching 7 bases. The CDR3 is made up of 14 amino acids. Germline trimming cut 2 bases from V and 5 bases from J; bases unmatched to any gene: 2. Germline assignment: CDR1 KGHSH and CDR2 LQKENI. CDR3 bases: TGTGCCAGCTCACCAGCCGGGGGGACCGGGGAGCTGTTTTTT. It encodes CASSPAGGTGELFF.

Points on this clone: The germline gene is not matched at one end of the junction; a read error may be the cause. The chain joins TRBV19 to TRBJ1-2; D perhaps matches TRBD1 (5 bases). This CDR3 spans 10 amino acids. Germline V gives CDR1 LNHDA, CDR2 SQIVND (reference sequence). The CDR3 sequence: CASQGVTPFF. CDR3 coding DNA: TGTGCCAGTCAGGGTGTTACCCCTTTCTTC. Complete variable domain (other parts from reference TRBV19 and TRBJ1-2): DGGITQSPKYLFRKEGQNVTLSCEQNLNHDAMYWYRQDPGQGLRLIYYSQIVNDFQKGDIAEGYSVSREKKESFPLTVTSAQKNPTAFYLCASQGVTPFFGSGTRLTVV.

CDR3 sequence reads: CASSTGVNMNTEAFF. CDR3 bases: TGTGCCAGCAGTACAGGGGTTAACATGAACACTGAAGCTTTCTTT. The J gene is TRBJ1-1, the V gene TRBV25-1; 7 nucleotides agree with TRBD1. CDR1 and CDR2 (germline): MGHDK, SYGVNS. The CDR3 consists of 15 residues. V gave up 5 bases and J gave up 0 bases; unmatched junction bases: 6.

The table lists this clone with a count of one. V and J are TRBV28 and TRBJ1-3, with a tentative D call TRBD1 (6 bases). The CDR3 contains 13 residues. Trimming cost V 8 bases and J 5 bases, with 13 bases left between them. CDR1 and CDR2 (germline): MDHEN, SYDVKM. This CDR3 is CASLHRDRNTIYF. Written as DNA, the CDR3 is TGTGCCAGCCTCCACAGGGATCGAAACACCATATATTTT.

The V gene is TRBV27, the J gene TRBJ2-1, with 9 positions matching TRBD1. Germline loops: CDR1 MNHEY, CDR2 SMNVEV (reference sequence). CDR3 length: 15 amino acids. J gave up 2 bases and V 2 bases, and 1 base lay outside the gene matches. The CDR3 nucleotides read TGTGCCAGCAGTTTAGGGACAGGGACCTACAATGAGCAGTTCTTC. Its translation: CASSLGTGTYNEQFF.

The chain couples TRBV28 to TRBJ1-6, with 8 bases identical to TRBD1. CDR3 size: 15 residues. V shed 7 bases, J shed 6 bases, and the junction held 8 bases outside the gene matches. The germline gives CDR1 MDHEN, CDR2 SYDVKM. CDR3 region: CASTLGGQVNSPLHF. In DNA, the CDR3 is TGTGCCAGCACCCTGGGGGGACAGGTTAATTCACCCCTCCACTTT.

The chain recombines TRBV7-7 with TRBJ2-5; possible D gene TRBD2, 6 bases. Trimming shortened V by 5 bases and J by 5 bases, and 18 bases separated the two germline ends. The length of the CDR3 is 15 residues. The germline gives CDR1 SSHAT, CDR2 FNYEAQ (reference sequence). CDR3 in amino acids: CASSGRDSPKETQYF. The CDR3 DNA reads TGTGCCAGCAGCGGACGGGACTCACCCAAGGAGACCCAGTACTTC.

The chain links TRBV6-4 to TRBJ1-2; 9 bases agree with TRBD1. Germline CDR1 is MRHNA and CDR2 is SNTAGT. Germline trimming cut 3 bases from V and 6 bases from J; bases unmatched to any gene: 8. The CDR3 has 15 residues. The CDR3: CASSEDPQGANGYTF. Here the CDR3 DNA reads TGTGCCAGCAGTGAGGACCCACAGGGGGCCAATGGCTACACCTTC.

The chain links TRBV7-3 to TRBJ2-3, with D maybe TRBD2 (5 bases). CDR3 length: 15 amino acids. V gave up 6 bases and J gave up 6 bases, with 19 bases separating them. Germline lookup yields CDR1 SGHTA and CDR2 FQGTGA. The CDR3 sequence is CASSLRSGLGDTQYF. CDR3 nucleotides: TGTGCCAGCAGTCTGAGGAGCGGCCTAGGGGATACGCAGTATTTT. The variable domain in full, with the rest retrieved from reference TRBV7-3 and TRBJ2-3, is GAGVSQTPSNKVTEKGKYVELRCDPISGHTALYWYRQSLGQGPEFLIYFQGTGAADDSGLPNDRFFAVRPEGSVSTLKIQRTERGDSAVYLCASSLRSGLGDTQYFGPGTRLTVL.

V and J are TRBV18 and TRBJ2-3, with TRBD2 matching 13 bases. Germline-derived CDR1 and CDR2 are KGHSH and LQKENI. With V trimmed by 6 bases and J by 2 bases, 11 bases remained unmatched. This CDR3 spans 18 amino acids. CDR3 nucleotides: TGTGCCAGCTCCCCCAGAGAGACTAGCGGGGGGCCCACAGATACGCAGTATTTT. Translating gives CASSPRETSGGPTDTQYF.

The rearrangement uses TRBV27 and TRBJ1-5; D is ambiguous. Germline V lookup: CDR1 MNHEY, CDR2 SMNVEV (reference sequence). This CDR3 spans 14 amino acids. V dropped 3 bases and J dropped 2 bases, with 8 bases sitting between them. Here the CDR3 reads CASSFGSGNQPQHF. CDR3 sequence (DNA): TGTGCCAGCAGTTTCGGGTCGGGCAATCAGCCCCAGCATTTT.

This chain connects TRBV7-2 to TRBJ2-3, with D hard to call. The CDR3 extends over 13 amino acids. Germline CDR1 SGHTA, CDR2 FQGNSA. The ends were cut back, 2 bases at V and 3 bases at J, with 6 bases in the middle. As DNA, the CDR3 is TGTGCCAGCAGCTTAATTCCGACAGATACGCAGTATTTT. It yields the protein CASSLIPTDTQYF.